The 25 T cell receptor beta chains listed next were all sequenced from one sample in a study of control samples from healthy donors and cancer patients. This table comes from immunoSEQ multiplex PCR, and its TCRdb copy is limited to in-frame clones, with some not included. The profile shows 130,000 or so clones, roughly 90% of them singletons. Sequencing used blood. Source of these receptors: a man between 18 and 35 years old in good health.

This chain joins TRBV9 and TRBJ1-3; maybe TRBD1 (5 bases). Between the trimmed V and J ends, which lost 3 bases and 0 bases, there was a span of 13 bases. This CDR3 is 16 amino acids long. The V gene's germline CDR1 is SGDLS and CDR2 YYNGEE. CDR3 DNA sequence: TGTGCCAGCAGCGCAGGCCCAGGGTTCTCTGGAAACACCATATATTTT. It translates to CASSAGPGFSGNTIYF. The complete variable domain, with remaining parts taken from reference TRBV9 and TRBJ1-3, reads DSGVTQTPKHLITATGQRVTLRCSPRSGDLSVYWYQQSLDQGLQFLIQYYNGEERAKGNILERFSAQQFPDLHSELNLSSLELGDSALYFCASSAGPGFSGNTIYFGEGSWLTVV.

The J gene is TRBJ1-2, the V gene TRBV30; D perhaps matches TRBD1 (6 bases). The length of the CDR3 is 13 residues. V lost 2 bases, J lost 2 bases, and 9 bases lay in between. CDR1 GTSNPN and CDR2 SVGIG come from the germline V gene (reference sequence). The CDR3 loop reads CAWSTGWNYGYTF. The CDR3, as DNA: TGTGCCTGGAGTACAGGGTGGAACTATGGCTACACCTTC.

This clone appeared a single time. The genes are TRBV7-9 and TRBJ2-1, with 13 bases that match TRBD2. Unmatched junction bases numbered 3, after V lost 4 bases and J lost 9 bases. The germline V gene encodes CDR1 SEHNR and CDR2 FQNEAQ (reference sequence). The CDR3 runs to 14 residues. CDR3 residues: CASSSLAGGSEQFF. In DNA, the CDR3 is TGTGCCAGCAGCTCACTAGCGGGGGGGTCTGAGCAGTTCTTC.

The CDR3, as DNA: TGTGCCAGCAGCTCACCAACTCTCTATAATTCACCCCTCCACTTT. Translating gives CASSSPTLYNSPLHF. The rearrangement links TRBV6-5 to TRBJ1-6; D unclear. This CDR3 is 15 amino acids long. Germline CDR1 is MNHEY and CDR2 is SVGAGI. Trimming shortened V by 6 bases and J by 3 bases, and 12 bases separated the two germline ends.

The CDR3 DNA follows: TGTGCCAGCCCAGCCAGGAGGGAAGCTTTCTTT. This gives the protein CASPARREAFF. This rearrangement joins TRBV2 to TRBJ1-1, with D unresolved. Germline V CDR1 and CDR2: SNHLY, FYNNEI. V lost 8 bases, J lost 8 bases, and 12 bases lay in between. The CDR3 sequence is 11 residues long.

The chain carries TRBV3-1 (or the pseudogene TRBV3-2) and TRBJ2-7, with D perhaps matching TRBD2 (6 bases). Germline V gene data show CDR1 as LGHDT and CDR2 as YNNKEL (reference sequence). The length of the CDR3 is 14 residues. With 0 bases removed from V and 2 bases from J, the gap between germline ends came to 8 bases. CDR3 sequence: CASSQDRLAYEQYF. CDR3 DNA sequence: TGTGCCAGCAGCCAAGACAGACTAGCCTACGAGCAGTACTTC.

The chain joins TRBV11-2 to TRBJ1-1; no firm D call. CDR1 and CDR2 (germline): SGHAT, FQNNGV. Trimming pared 1 base from V and 2 bases from J, leaving 8 bases between. The CDR3 totals 14 residues. The chain's CDR3 is CASSLVGSNTEAFF. The CDR3 DNA follows: TGTGCCAGCAGCTTAGTCGGCAGCAACACTGAAGCTTTCTTT.

The chain carries TRBV9 and TRBJ2-7; D is possibly TRBD2 (5 bases). CDR1 and CDR2 from the germline V gene are SGDLS and YYNGEE. Trimming removed 4 bases from V and 1 base from J, with 12 bases in between. The CDR3 runs to 14 residues. The CDR3 DNA reads TGTGCCAGCAGCCCCCCGGCGGGTTCCTACGAGCAGTACTTC. As protein: CASSPPAGSYEQYF. The full variable domain, completed using reference TRBV9 and TRBJ2-7, is DSGVTQTPKHLITATGQRVTLRCSPRSGDLSVYWYQQSLDQGLQFLIQYYNGEERAKGNILERFSAQQFPDLHSELNLSSLELGDSALYFCASSPPAGSYEQYFGPGTRLTVT.

This clone was counted only a few times. This chain links TRBV5-1 with TRBJ2-7; 16 nucleotides line up with TRBD2. With V trimmed by 4 bases and J by 5 bases, 3 bases remained unmatched. CDR1 and CDR2 (germline): SGHRS, YFSETQ. The CDR3 contains 15 residues. CDR3 in amino acids: CASSGTSGGAHEQYF. The CDR3 coding sequence is TGCGCCAGCAGCGGGACTAGCGGGGGGGCCCACGAGCAGTACTTC.

The CDR3 loop reads CASSSFPGVDYEQYF. CDR3 DNA: TGCGCCAGCAGCTCTTTTCCCGGGGTGGACTACGAGCAGTACTTC. The V call is TRBV5-1, the J call TRBJ2-7, with D possibly TRBD2 on 5 matching bases. From germline, CDR1 is SGHRS and CDR2 YFSETQ. CDR3 size: 15 residues. V was clipped by 3 bases and J by 3 bases, with 16 bases between them. The whole variable domain, remainder taken from reference TRBV5-1 and TRBJ2-7, is KAGVTQTPRYLIKTRGQQVTLSCSPISGHRSVSWYQQTPGQGLQFLFEYFSETQRNKGNFPGRFSGRQFSNSRSEMNVSTLELGDSALYLCASSSFPGVDYEQYFGPGTRLTVT.

This clone showed up just once. The chain is built from TRBV27 and TRBJ1-1; 9 bases align to TRBD1. CDR1 and CDR2 (germline): MNHEY, SMNVEV (reference sequence). J was trimmed by 0 bases and V by 0 bases; bases with no gene match: 5. CDR3 size: 17 residues. CDR3 nucleotide sequence: TGTGCCAGCAGTTTATCCGGGACAGGGACACTGAACACTGAAGCTTTCTTT. It yields the protein CASSLSGTGTLNTEAFF.

The gene calls are TRBV20-1 and TRBJ2-1; TRBD2 agrees at 8 bases. The V gene's germline CDR1 is DFQATT and CDR2 SNEGSKA (reference sequence). V lost 4 bases and J lost 7; bases outside the gene matches: 0. The CDR3 totals 11 residues. In DNA form, the CDR3 reads TGCAGTGCTATAGCGGGGAATGAGCAGTTCTTC. Protein sequence: CSAIAGNEQFF.

The genes are TRBV3-1 (or the pseudogene TRBV3-2) and TRBJ1-1; D is undetermined. With 1 base removed from V and 2 bases from J, the gap between germline ends came to 11 bases. Looked up from germline, CDR1 is LGHDT and CDR2 is YNNKEL (reference sequence). This CDR3 contains 15 residues. CDR3 region: CASSQGYGQNTEAFF. CDR3 nucleotide sequence: TGTGCCAGCAGCCAAGGGTATGGTCAAAACACTGAAGCTTTCTTT.

V and J are TRBV5-1 and TRBJ2-7; D perhaps matches TRBD2 (5 bases). V lost 4 bases and J 0 bases, leaving 11 bases between the germline ends. The CDR3 runs 14 residues. Germline V gene sequence: CDR1 SGHRS, CDR2 YFSETQ. CDR3 sequence (DNA): TGCGCCAGCAGCGCGGCGGGTGCCTCCTACGAGCAGTACTTC. Translation: CASSAAGASYEQYF.

The chain has TRBV12-3 or TRBV12-4 and TRBJ2-3; D call uncertain. The V end lost 1 base, the J end lost 10 bases, and 6 bases lay between the germline ends. The CDR3 contains 11 residues. This CDR3 is CASSLDSAQYF. CDR3 sequence (DNA): TGTGCCAGCAGTTTAGACAGTGCGCAGTATTTT.

This rearrangement joins TRBV9 to TRBJ2-3; 11 positions agree with TRBD2. Germline V gives CDR1 SGDLS, CDR2 YYNGEE. J was trimmed by 1 base and V by 6 bases; bases with no gene match: 10. The CDR3 spans 17 residues. The CDR3 protein is CASTPYSGGDGTDTQYF. The CDR3 DNA is TGTGCCAGCACTCCCTATAGCGGGGGGGATGGCACAGATACGCAGTATTTT.

V gene TRBV5-4 combines with J gene TRBJ2-7; D is possibly TRBD1 (6 bases). Trimming shortened V by 5 bases and J by 5 bases, and 17 bases separated the two germline ends. Germline CDR1 SGHNT, CDR2 YYREEE (reference sequence). The CDR3 runs to 14 residues. The CDR3 nucleotides read TGTGCCAGCAGGGTCTTTGGCAGGGGCCACGAGCAGTACTTC. Its protein product is CASRVFGRGHEQYF.

V is TRBV11-2 and J is TRBJ2-7, with 7 bases identical to TRBD1. The germline V gene has CDR1 SGHAT and CDR2 FQNNGV. J gave up 4 bases and V 5 bases, and 5 bases lay outside the gene matches. The CDR3 has 13 residues. CDR3 protein: CASSPTGSYEQYF. The DNA of the CDR3 is TGTGCCAGCAGCCCGACAGGGAGTTACGAGCAGTACTTC.

V gene TRBV29-1 combines with J gene TRBJ2-5; the D gene is possibly TRBD2 (7 bases). CDR1 and CDR2 (germline): SQVTM, ANQGSEA. Trimming took 3 bases from V and 5 from J, leaving 13 bases between them. The CDR3 sequence is 13 residues long. The chain's CDR3 is CSVEGGARETQYF. CDR3 in DNA: TGCAGCGTTGAGGGGGGGGCCAGGGAGACCCAGTACTTC.

The chain combines TRBV7-9 with TRBJ2-7; D is perhaps TRBD1 (6 bases). The CDR3 is 14 amino acids. Germline CDR1 reads SEHNR; CDR2 reads FQNEAQ (reference sequence). V gave up 2 bases and J gave up 3 bases, with 11 bases separating them. DNA for the CDR3: TGTGCCAGCAGCTTACGACAGGAGAACTACGAGCAGTACTTC. Its translation is CASSLRQENYEQYF. Full variable domain (remainder filled in from reference TRBV7-9 and TRBJ2-7): DTGVSQNPRHKITKRGQNVTFRCDPISEHNRLYWYRQTLGQGPEFLTYFQNEAQLEKSRLLSDRFSAERPKGSFSTLEIQRTEQGDSAMYLCASSLRQENYEQYFGPGTRLTVT.

The genes are TRBV12-1 and TRBJ1-1; the D call of TRBD1 is as the table states it, not checked on the DNA. TRBV12-1 is described as a pseudogene. The CDR3 spans 15 residues. CDR3 sequence: CASSFDLTGLTEAFF. The CDR3, as DNA: TGTGCCAGCAGCTTTGACCTAACAGGGCTCACTGAAGCTTTCTTT.

The chain recombines TRBV6-4 with TRBJ2-2, with D perhaps TRBD1 (5 bases). Germline loops: CDR1 MRHNA, CDR2 SNTAGT. The V end lost 2 bases, the J end lost 4 bases, and 14 bases lay between the germline ends. CDR3 length: 16 residues. The CDR3 reads CASSDHIDRPTGELFF. The CDR3 coding sequence is TGTGCCAGCAGTGACCACATCGACAGACCCACCGGGGAGCTGTTTTTT.

With respect to this clone: The junction departs from germline at one end; a sequencing error may be responsible. The rearrangement joins TRBV5-4 to TRBJ2-7; a weak D match, TRBD2 (7 bases). This CDR3 has 17 amino acids. The germline gives CDR1 SGHNT, CDR2 YYREEE (reference sequence). Here the CDR3 reads CASSLGGASNPSCEQYF. The CDR3 nucleotides are TGTGCCAGCAGCCTTGGGGGGGCTTCTAATCCCTCCTGCGAGCAGTACTTC. Using reference TRBV5-4 and TRBJ2-7 for the parts outside the CDR3, the full variable domain is ETGVTQSPTHLIKTRGQQVTLRCSSQSGHNTVSWYQQALGQGPQFIFQYYREEENGRGNFPPRFSGLQFPNYSSELNVNALELDDSALYLCASSLGGASNPSCEQYFGPGTRLTVT.

This sequence joins TRBV15 and TRBJ2-5; D gene unclear. CDR3 size: 15 residues. Germline V gene data show CDR1 as LNHNV and CDR2 as YYDKDF (reference sequence). Trimming cost V 0 bases and J 2 bases, with 10 bases left between them. Written as DNA, the CDR3 is TGTGCCACCAGCAGAGATCCAGGCCAACAAGAGACCCAGTACTTC. It codes for CATSRDPGQQETQYF.

This chain uses TRBV19 with TRBJ2-1; 9 nucleotides align to TRBD2. Trimming took 3 bases from V and 0 from J; bases not matched to a gene: 9. The germline gives CDR1 LNHDA, CDR2 SQIVND (reference sequence). The CDR3 contains 18 residues. The CDR3 protein is CASSMRGASGASYNEQFF. DNA of the CDR3: TGTGCCAGTAGTATGAGGGGAGCTAGCGGGGCCTCCTACAATGAGCAGTTCTTC.